Shown below are 25 T cell receptor beta chains from a single sample sequenced in a study of metastatic and nonmetastatic thyroid tumors. With MiXCR, TCRdb called clones anew from the PCR reads. The repertoire consists of 20,000 to 25,000 clones, with less than 35% occurring once and the leading ten covering 11% to 15%. No patient received treatment before thyroid surgery. Sequencing was carried out using blood. The receptors stem from a female donor with papillary thyroid cancer or a benign thyroid nodule (not recorded which). Some clones in this sample may be carry-over from other donors' samples.

This sequence joins TRBV5-1 and TRBJ1-6, with 7 bases matching TRBD1. CDR3 length equals 15 residues. V gave up 5 bases and J gave up 4 bases; unmatched junction bases: 6. The germline CDR1 and CDR2 sequences are SGHRS and YFSETQ. This CDR3 is CASRGEDRYNSPLHF. The DNA of the CDR3 is TGCGCCAGCAGAGGGGAGGACAGGTATAATTCACCCCTCCACTTT. The variable domain in full, with the rest retrieved from reference TRBV5-1 and TRBJ1-6, is KAGVTQTPRYLIKTRGQQVTLSCSPISGHRSVSWYQQTPGQGLQFLFEYFSETQRNKGNFPGRFSGRQFSNSRSEMNVSTLELGDSALYLCASRGEDRYNSPLHFGNGTRLTVT.

This clone was found a few times. V and J are TRBV4-1 and TRBJ2-7; no clear D. Germline V gene lookup returns CDR1 MGHRA and CDR2 YSYEKL. The V end was cut by 0 bases, the J end by 2 bases, with 8 bases between. This CDR3 spans 14 amino acids. The CDR3 is CASSQDGGAYEQYF. CDR3 bases: TGCGCCAGCAGCCAAGACGGCGGAGCCTACGAGCAGTACTTC.

This clone was seen ten or more times. The DNA of the CDR3 is TGCGCCAGCAGCTTGTTATTAACCGGGGAGCTGTTTTTT. Residues: CASSLLLTGELFF. The rearrangement uses TRBV5-1 and TRBJ2-2; D call uncertain. CDR3 length: 13 amino acids. V lost 1 base, J lost 5 bases, and 6 bases lay in between. Germline V gene data show CDR1 as SGHRS and CDR2 as YFSETQ.

This clone is classed as medium-sized (0.01 to 0.1%). CDR3 DNA sequence: TGTGCTAGTGGTTTGGTCTTAGGGACAGGAGACACTGAAGCTTTCTTT. It yields the protein CASGLVLGTGDTEAFF. This chain joins TRBV12-5 and TRBJ1-1, with 8 bases that match TRBD1. The V gene's germline CDR1 is LGHNT and CDR2 FRNRAP. This CDR3 region has 16 residues. V lost 0 bases, J lost 3 bases, and 6 bases stayed unmatched.

V gene TRBV4-3 combines with J gene TRBJ2-2; D might be TRBD1 (6 bases). The CDR3 extends over 15 amino acids. Germline assignment: CDR1 LGHNA and CDR2 YSLEER. Trimming took 2 bases from V and 6 from J, leaving 13 bases between them. Written as DNA, the CDR3 is TGCGCCAGCAGCCAATCCCAGGGGCCCCCCGGGGAGCTGTTTTTT. Translated: CASSQSQGPPGELFF.

The chain has TRBV30 and TRBJ2-7, with D possibly being TRBD1 (6 bases). The germline V and J ends were trimmed by 4 bases and 0 bases, with 16 bases remaining between them. The CDR3 runs to 15 residues. Germline lookup yields CDR1 GTSNPN and CDR2 SVGIG (reference sequence). The CDR3: CAWTDQGPSSYEQYF. The CDR3 nucleotides are TGTGCCTGGACCGATCAGGGGCCGTCCTCCTACGAGCAGTACTTC.

This clone is termed medium-sized. The CDR3 protein is CASSEGAYEQYF. The CDR3 DNA is TGTGCCAGCAGTGAAGGGGCCTACGAGCAGTACTTC. The chain couples TRBV6-1 to TRBJ2-7; D ambiguous. V was clipped by 1 base and J by 2 bases, with 3 bases between them. The CDR3 sequence is 12 residues long. CDR1 and CDR2 (germline): MNHNS, SASEGT.

A note on this clone: Other nucleotide sequences in the sample specify the same CDR3. This rearrangement joins TRBV7-9 to TRBJ2-5; TRBD2 matches 13 bases. Looked up from germline, CDR1 is SEHNR and CDR2 is FQNEAQ (reference sequence). V lost 5 bases and J lost 5; bases outside the gene matches: 11. The CDR3 is made up of 17 amino acids. DNA of the CDR3: TGTGCCAGCAGCGGTCGAACTAGCGGGAGGGCCCTGGAGACCCAGTACTTC. Translated, it gives CASSGRTSGRALETQYF.

This clone counts as medium-sized. This rearrangement joins TRBV6-1 to TRBJ1-5; 8 bases are shared with TRBD1. The junction had 4 bases not matched to a gene; V was cut back by 6 bases and J by 0 bases. The germline gives CDR1 MNHNS, CDR2 SASEGT. This CDR3 region has 15 residues. The CDR3, as DNA: TGTGCCAGCAGAGTGACAGGGGATAGCAATCAGCCCCAGCATTTT. Translation gives CASRVTGDSNQPQHF.

This clone is categorized as medium-sized. The CDR3 reads CASSSSSHPGANVLTF. The CDR3 DNA follows: TGTGCCAGCAGCTCCTCGTCCCATCCGGGGGCCAACGTCCTGACTTTC. J is TRBJ2-6 and V is TRBV6-1; D is unresolved. Trimming cost V 6 bases and J 4 bases, with 16 bases left between them. CDR3 length equals 16 residues. Per the germline V gene, CDR1 is MNHNS and CDR2 is SASEGT.

The chain couples TRBV6-2 or TRBV6-3 to TRBJ2-3, with D unresolved. This CDR3 has 13 residues. Per the germline V gene, CDR1 is MNHEY and CDR2 is SVGEGT. Trimming removed 6 bases from V and 7 bases from J, with 14 bases in between. The CDR3 bases are TGTGCCAGCAGGGACCCTAATGTAAATACGCAGTATTTT. Translating it yields CASRDPNVNTQYF.

Concerning this clone: Germline and junction disagree at one end, which may indicate a read error. CDR3 region: CASSEGTTDTQYF. The CDR3 region has the DNA TGCGCCAGCAGTGAAGGGACCACAGATACGCAGTATTTT. This chain joins TRBV6-1 and TRBJ2-3, with D perhaps given as TRBD1 or TRBD2 (5 bases each). The germline CDR1 and CDR2 sequences are MNHNS and SASEGT. This CDR3 is 13 amino acids long.

This chain links TRBV30 with TRBJ1-2, with D perhaps TRBD1 (6 bases). This CDR3 contains 11 residues. In germline, CDR1 is GTSNPN, CDR2 SVGIG (reference sequence). The CDR3 sequence is CVGGRGRGYTF. The CDR3 bases are TGTGTAGGGGGGAGGGGGAGAGGCTACACCTTC.

There are many counts of this clone. Other DNA variants within this sample encode the same CDR3. CDR3 DNA: TGTGCCAGCAGTGATATAGCGGGGGGACAGACCGGGGAGCTGTTTTTT. Its translation: CASSDIAGGQTGELFF. The chain combines TRBV4-2 with TRBJ2-2; 10 nucleotides align to TRBD2. Per the germline V gene, CDR1 is LGHNA and CDR2 is YNFKEQ. CDR3 length: 16 residues. J was trimmed by 5 bases and V by 6 bases; bases with no gene match: 9.

This clone rates as medium-sized. The chain recombines TRBV27 with TRBJ1-5; D uncertain. The V end was cut by 3 bases, the J end by 2 bases, with 14 bases between. Germline CDR1 is MNHEY and CDR2 is SMNVEV (reference sequence). The CDR3 is 16 residues long. The CDR3 DNA is TGTGCCAGCAGTTTCGCGGGCTACCCGGGCAATCAGCCCCAGCATTTT. The encoded protein is CASSFAGYPGNQPQHF.

This clone was seen ten or more times. The chain combines TRBV7-6 with TRBJ2-7; 8 nucleotides match TRBD1. CDR1 is SGHVS and CDR2 is FNYEAQ in the germline V gene. This CDR3 has 16 amino acids. Trimming cost V 5 bases and J 1 base; bases outside gene matches: 10. The CDR3 region is CASSPRTGKDSYEQYF. Written as DNA, the CDR3 is TGTGCCAGCAGCCCGCGGACAGGGAAGGATTCCTACGAGCAGTACTTC.

This clone was counted only a few times. The CDR3 DNA sequence: TGTGCCAGCAGTTCTCCGGGGGGGGTAGAGACCCAGTACTTC. Protein product: CASSSPGGVETQYF. The rearrangement joins TRBV6-5 to TRBJ2-5; TRBD2 agrees at 8 bases. Trimming at V came to 4 bases and at J to 4 bases, leaving 5 bases not matched to a gene. The V gene's germline CDR1 is MNHEY and CDR2 SVGAGI. The CDR3 runs to 14 residues.

The chain links TRBV30 to TRBJ1-1, with TRBD1 identical over 7 bases. The CDR3 totals 15 residues. J was trimmed by 0 bases and V by 0 bases; bases with no gene match: 4. Germline values: CDR1 GTSNPN, CDR2 SVGIG (reference sequence). CDR3 bases: TGTGCCTGGAGTGTAACGGGACAGCTGAACACTGAAGCTTTCTTT. It encodes CAWSVTGQLNTEAFF.

The J gene is TRBJ2-3, the V gene TRBV6-1; the D is unclear. The CDR3 has 16 residues. The germline gives CDR1 MNHNS, CDR2 SASEGT. V was pared by 0 bases and J by 2 bases, with 12 bases between. CDR3 region: CASSEARSFPTDTQYF. CDR3 DNA sequence: TGTGCCAGCAGTGAAGCGCGTTCGTTCCCCACAGATACGCAGTATTTT.

This clone turned up a few times. The chain carries TRBV28 and TRBJ1-2; no clear D gene. Trimming shortened V by 1 base and J by 8 bases, and 8 bases separated the two germline ends. CDR3 length: 12 amino acids. CDR1 and CDR2 from the germline V gene are MDHEN and SYDVKM. The CDR3 protein is CASSLFSGGYTF. The CDR3 DNA reads TGTGCCAGCAGTTTATTTTCTGGGGGCTACACCTTC.

This clone was counted ten times or more. V usage is TRBV5-6 and J usage is TRBJ2-7; possibly TRBD1 or TRBD2 for D (5 bases each). Trimming cost V 0 bases and J 6 bases, with 13 bases left between them. The germline gives CDR1 SGHDT, CDR2 YYEEEE. The CDR3 length is 14 residues. The CDR3 loop is CASSLGGWGIEQYF. The CDR3 DNA is TGTGCCAGCAGCTTGGGCGGGTGGGGGATCGAGCAGTACTTC.

In this sample, this clone is medium-sized (0.01 to 0.1%). The V call is TRBV6-1, the J call TRBJ2-2, with D uncertain. CDR1 and CDR2 from the germline V gene are MNHNS and SASEGT. V lost 8 bases, J lost 2 bases, and 9 bases lay in between. The length of the CDR3 is 13 residues. The CDR3 loop is CASVKGNTGELFF. CDR3 sequence (DNA): TGTGCCAGCGTGAAGGGAAACACCGGGGAGCTGTTTTTT.

This clone occurred a few times. V is TRBV7-2 and J is TRBJ1-1; maybe TRBD1 (6 bases). The CDR3 loop spans 12 amino acids. Looked up from germline, CDR1 is SGHTA and CDR2 is FQGNSA. V was clipped by 3 bases and J by 6 bases, with 8 bases between them. CDR3 nucleotides: TGTGCCAGCAGCTTCCCAGGGGCTGAAGCTTTCTTT. Encoded protein: CASSFPGAEAFF. Full variable domain (rest looked up from reference TRBV7-2 and TRBJ1-1): GAGVSQSPSNKVTEKGKDVELRCDPISGHTALYWYRQSLGQGLEFLIYFQGNSAPDKSGLPSDRFSAERTGGSVSTLTIQRTQQEDSAVYLCASSFPGAEAFFGQGTRLTVV.

V is TRBV4-1 and J is TRBJ1-2, with D tentatively TRBD1 (5 bases). CDR1 and CDR2 from the germline V gene are MGHRA and YSYEKL. Trimming took off 2 bases at V and 7 bases at J, with 20 bases between the two ends. The CDR3 sequence is 16 residues long. CDR3 in amino acids: CASSQRGGRGGGGYTF. DNA of the CDR3: TGCGCCAGCAGCCAACGGGGTGGTAGGGGAGGAGGTGGCTACACCTTC.

J is TRBJ2-2 and V is TRBV9; tentatively, D is TRBD1 (6 bases). Germline CDR1 and CDR2: SGDLS and YYNGEE. V was cut by 0 bases and J by 6 bases, with 9 bases left in between. The CDR3 is 14 residues long. The CDR3 loop is CASSVVQGSGELFF. For the CDR3, the DNA is TGTGCCAGCAGCGTAGTTCAGGGGTCCGGGGAGCTGTTTTTT.